These 32 T cell receptor beta chains share one sample of origin, sequenced in a study of blood T cell repertoires in COVID-19. Clones were sequenced by immunoSEQ multiplex PCR, and TCRdb holds only the in-frame ones, with some missing. The data contain hundreds of thousands of clones, about 91% of them seen just once; the ten biggest clones take up about 6.7%. The sequencing input was peripheral blood. These receptors were obtained from a woman between 25 and 40 years old with COVID-19, enrolled during active disease.

The CDR3 loop is CASRGDHEKLFF. The CDR3 DNA reads as TGTGCCAGCCGGGGGGACCATGAAAAACTGTTTTTT. The chain links TRBV3-1 (or the pseudogene TRBV3-2) to TRBJ1-4; maybe TRBD1 (5 bases). CDR3 length equals 12 residues. The germline gives CDR1 LGHDT, CDR2 YNNKEL (reference sequence). The V end was cut by 8 bases, the J end by 6 bases, with 10 bases between.

CDR3 nucleotide sequence: TGTGCCAGCTCACCCCGACAGGTTATGAACACCGGGGAGCTGTTTTTT. Translated, it gives CASSPRQVMNTGELFF. The chain combines TRBV18 with TRBJ2-2; a possible D gene is TRBD1 (6 bases). This CDR3 spans 16 amino acids. Germline CDR1 and CDR2: KGHSH and LQKENI. Trimming stripped 3 bases from V and 1 base from J, with 12 bases between.

In its sample, this clone was seen once. The chain carries TRBV6-2 or TRBV6-3 and TRBJ1-2; D not certain. Germline V CDR1 and CDR2: MNHEY, SVGEGT. The CDR3 runs 15 residues. With 6 bases removed from V and 6 bases from J, the gap between germline ends came to 20 bases. The CDR3 spells CASSPPALRVDGYTF. The DNA for the CDR3 is TGTGCCAGCAGCCCTCCTGCTTTGAGGGTTGATGGCTACACCTTC.

V usage is TRBV7-9 and J usage is TRBJ2-3; the match to TRBD2 covers 7 bases. Per the germline V gene, CDR1 is SEHNR and CDR2 is FQNEAQ (reference sequence). With 5 bases clipped from V and 4 bases from J, the junction kept 6 bases outside the gene matches. This CDR3 has 14 residues. In DNA, the CDR3 is TGTGCCAGCAGCCCCGGCACTAGCGCAGATACGCAGTATTTT. This encodes CASSPGTSADTQYF.

The chain links TRBV10-3 to TRBJ2-5, with D hard to call. CDR3 length equals 13 residues. V was clipped by 6 bases and J by 5 bases, with 13 bases between them. Germline-derived CDR1 and CDR2 are ENHRY and SYGVKD. The CDR3 nucleotides are TGTGCCATCAGCCCCGGAGCCGCGGAGACCCAGTACTTC. As protein: CAISPGAAETQYF.

A note on this clone: Other DNA sequences within the sample encode an identical CDR3. The V gene is TRBV18, the J gene TRBJ1-1; D gene ambiguous. The CDR3 covers 13 residues. Trimming removed 3 bases at V and 0 bases at J, with 5 bases between. CDR1 KGHSH and CDR2 LQKENI come from the germline V gene. The CDR3 region is CASSPALNTEAFF. The CDR3 DNA reads as TGTGCCAGCTCACCGGCCTTGAACACTGAAGCTTTCTTT.

This chain connects TRBV7-8 to TRBJ2-1; D is unclear. This CDR3 is 14 amino acids long. V was clipped by 1 base and J by 3 bases, with 7 bases between them. Germline lookup yields CDR1 SGHVS and CDR2 FQNEAQ. This CDR3 is CASSLDGRYNEQFF. The CDR3 DNA follows: TGTGCCAGCAGCTTAGATGGGCGCTACAATGAGCAGTTCTTC.

The chain links TRBV11-3 to TRBJ2-7; D might be TRBD2 (5 bases). V was cut by 4 bases and J by 0 bases, with 13 bases left in between. The CDR3 runs 15 residues. Germline V gene lookup returns CDR1 SGHNT and CDR2 YENEEA. The chain's CDR3 is CASSSTGVPSYEQYV. As DNA, the CDR3 is TGTGCCAGCAGCTCTACCGGGGTACCCTCCTACGAGCAGTACGTC.

The V gene is TRBV28, the J gene TRBJ2-1; TRBD2 agrees at 12 bases. This CDR3 is built from 16 residues. With 6 bases clipped from V and 7 bases from J, the junction kept 10 bases outside the gene matches. Germline CDR1 is MDHEN and CDR2 is SYDVKM. The CDR3 DNA reads TGTGCCAGCAGCCTCCGACTAGCGGGGGCGGGGAATGAGCAGTTCTTC. This gives the protein CASSLRLAGAGNEQFF.

This sequence joins TRBV18 and TRBJ2-1; 7 nucleotides match TRBD1. CDR1 and CDR2 from the germline V gene are KGHSH and LQKENI. The CDR3 spans 19 residues. Unmatched junction bases numbered 17, after V lost 2 bases and J lost 4 bases. The CDR3 sequence is CASSPFRSGRQGGYNEQFF. The CDR3 DNA is TGTGCCAGCTCACCATTTAGATCCGGAAGACAGGGTGGGTACAATGAGCAGTTCTTC.

The rearrangement uses TRBV7-8 and TRBJ2-1; 7 bases line up with TRBD2. The CDR3 is 14 amino acids. The J segment lost 0 bases and the V segment lost 5 bases, leaving 1 base of the junction unmatched. Germline lookup yields CDR1 SGHVS and CDR2 FQNEAQ. The chain's CDR3 is CASSRGGSYNEQFF. The CDR3, as DNA: TGTGCCAGCAGCCGCGGGGGCTCCTACAATGAGCAGTTCTTC.

This chain links TRBV7-8 with TRBJ1-6, with 8 bases aligning to TRBD1. The CDR3 runs to 14 residues. J lost 8 bases, V lost 7 bases, and 7 bases had no gene match. The V gene's germline CDR1 is SGHVS and CDR2 FQNEAQ. DNA of the CDR3: TGTGCCAGCAAGACAGGGGAGGGTGATTCACCCCTCCACTTT. The encoded protein is CASKTGEGDSPLHF.

V gene TRBV4-2 combines with J gene TRBJ2-7, with D possibly being TRBD1 (5 bases). CDR1 LGHNA and CDR2 YNFKEQ come from the germline V gene. Trimming took off 1 base at V and 1 base at J, with 11 bases between the two ends. This CDR3 spans 15 amino acids. CDR3 sequence: CASSQAAQASYEQYF. The CDR3 DNA reads as TGTGCCAGCAGCCAAGCAGCACAGGCATCCTACGAGCAGTACTTC.

The chain has TRBV19 and TRBJ1-2, with TRBD1 identical over 8 bases. The CDR3 spans 18 residues. V lost 4 bases, J lost 8 bases, and 21 bases stayed unmatched. CDR1 LNHDA and CDR2 SQIVND come from the germline V gene (reference sequence). The CDR3: CASSKGPGQDFRERGYTF. The CDR3 coding sequence is TGTGCCAGTAGTAAGGGCCCGGGACAGGACTTTCGCGAGAGGGGCTACACCTTC. Full variable domain (remainder filled in from reference TRBV19 and TRBJ1-2): DGGITQSPKYLFRKEGQNVTLSCEQNLNHDAMYWYRQDPGQGLRLIYYSQIVNDFQKGDIAEGYSVSREKKESFPLTVTSAQKNPTAFYLCASSKGPGQDFRERGYTFGSGTRLTVV.

V and J are TRBV11-2 and TRBJ2-3; TRBD2 agrees at 12 bases. The CDR3 is made up of 13 amino acids. CDR1 SGHAT and CDR2 FQNNGV come from the germline V gene. CDR3 sequence reads: CGTSGASTDTQYF. The CDR3 region has the DNA TGTGGGACTAGCGGGGCCAGCACAGATACGCAGTATTTT. Using reference TRBV11-2 and TRBJ2-3 for the parts outside the CDR3, the full variable domain is EAGVAQSPRYKIIEKRQSVAFWCNPISGHATLYWYQQILGQGPKLLIQFQNNGVVDDSQLPKDRFSAERLKGVDSTLKIQPAKLEDSAVYLCGTSGASTDTQYFGPGTRLTVL.

This clone was seen just once. CDR3 protein: CASEGQGIKNYGYTF. CDR3 DNA sequence: TGTGCCAGTGAGGGACAGGGGATAAAGAACTATGGCTACACCTTC. The chain is built from TRBV2 and TRBJ1-2; 10 positions agree with TRBD1. Germline V gene lookup returns CDR1 SNHLY and CDR2 FYNNEI. With V trimmed by 9 bases and J by 2 bases, 9 bases remained unmatched. This CDR3 is 15 amino acids long.

The chain combines TRBV11-3 with TRBJ2-3; 7 bases fit TRBD2. The J segment lost 4 bases and the V segment lost 5 bases, leaving 12 bases of the junction unmatched. The CDR3 is made up of 16 amino acids. Germline CDR1 reads SGHNT; CDR2 reads YENEEA. For the CDR3, the DNA is TGTGCCAGCAGCCACGACCGTGGCGGGGGTGCAGATACGCAGTATTTT. Protein sequence: CASSHDRGGGADTQYF.

The CDR3 reads CATAGTELFGFYGYTF. The CDR3 coding sequence is TGTGCCACGGCCGGGACAGAGCTTTTCGGGTTTTATGGCTACACCTTC. This chain connects TRBV19 to TRBJ1-2; 7 nucleotides align to TRBD1. Germline lookup yields CDR1 LNHDA and CDR2 SQIVND (reference sequence). This CDR3 region has 16 residues. The V and J ends lost 10 bases and 5 bases, in that order; junction bases with no gene match: 19.

This clone has a handful of counts. The V call is TRBV11-2, the J call TRBJ2-3; D possibly corresponds to TRBD1 (5 bases). The CDR3 contains 14 residues. Per germline, CDR1 SGHAT and CDR2 FQNNGV. The V and J ends lost 1 base and 6 bases respectively, with 11 bases between them. CDR3 coding DNA: TGTGCCAGCAGCTTAGCATCAGGGTACGATACGCAGTATTTT. Its translation is CASSLASGYDTQYF.

This chain's CDR3 is CASSQDRGKHQPQHF. CDR3 bases: TGCGCCAGCAGCCAAGATAGAGGGAAGCATCAGCCCCAGCATTTT. V is TRBV4-3 and J is TRBJ1-5; D remains unclear. Trimming removed 0 bases at V and 5 bases at J, with 11 bases between. Per germline, CDR1 LGHNA and CDR2 YSLEER. The CDR3 has 15 residues.

About this clone: Mismatch with germline at one junction end may stem from a read error. The V and J genes are TRBV29-1 and TRBJ1-2; tentative D call: TRBD1 (5 bases). The germline gives CDR1 SQVTM, CDR2 ANQGSEA. This CDR3 contains 13 residues. The CDR3 is CSGEQADGYGYTF. The DNA for the CDR3 is TGCAGCGGTGAACAGGCAGATGGCTATGGCTACACCTTC.

The chain links TRBV5-1 to TRBJ1-1, with D hard to call. Trimming cost V 0 bases and J 10 bases, with 7 bases left between them. The V gene's germline CDR1 is SGHRS and CDR2 YFSETQ. The CDR3 sequence is 11 residues long. The CDR3 spells CASSLGSVAFF. The CDR3 nucleotides are TGCGCCAGCAGCTTGGGCAGCGTAGCTTTCTTT. The full variable domain, rest sourced from reference TRBV5-1 and TRBJ1-1, is KAGVTQTPRYLIKTRGQQVTLSCSPISGHRSVSWYQQTPGQGLQFLFEYFSETQRNKGNFPGRFSGRQFSNSRSEMNVSTLELGDSALYLCASSLGSVAFFGQGTRLTVV.

The chain employs TRBV6-2 or TRBV6-3 and TRBJ2-1, with a tentative D call TRBD2 (6 bases). This CDR3 is built from 15 residues. Trimming left V 5 bases short and J 4 bases short, with 15 bases between. CDR1 is MNHEY, CDR2 SVGEGT, per germline. CDR3 bases: TGTGCCAGCAGTCCGGGACTCACCCCGTACAATGAGCAGTTCTTC. Translated, it gives CASSPGLTPYNEQFF.

A remark on this clone: One end of the junction is discordant with germline, which a read error may explain. This rearrangement joins TRBV14 to TRBJ1-5; no firm D call. Germline loops: CDR1 SGHDN, CDR2 FVKESK. This CDR3 is built from 13 residues. The chain's CDR3 is CASSKDFNQPQHF. For the CDR3, the DNA is TGTGCCAGCAGCAAAGACTTCAATCAGCCCCAGCATTTT.

Here the CDR3 DNA reads TGTGCCAGCAGTTACGGGCAGGGACTTTCGACCGGGGAGCTGTTTTTT. Its translation: CASSYGQGLSTGELFF. This chain uses TRBV6-5 with TRBJ2-2; a possible D gene is TRBD2 (6 bases). V lost 2 bases and J 5 bases, leaving 15 bases between the germline ends. The V gene's germline CDR1 is MNHEY and CDR2 SVGAGI. The CDR3 has 16 amino acids.

This clone showed up just once. V and J are TRBV10-1 and TRBJ2-7, with 12 bases fitting TRBD1. The length of the CDR3 is 17 residues. J was trimmed by 5 bases and V by 6 bases; bases with no gene match: 14. Germline V gene lookup returns CDR1 WNHNN and CDR2 SYGVQD (reference sequence). The CDR3 sequence is CASSPGTGGLPGDEQYV. DNA for the CDR3: TGCGCCAGCAGCCCCGGGACAGGGGGCCTCCCAGGGGACGAGCAGTACGTC.

The chain joins TRBV7-2 to TRBJ2-2; 8 bases match TRBD2. From germline, CDR1 is SGHTA and CDR2 FQGNSA. The CDR3 runs 16 residues. The V segment lost 4 bases and the J segment 2 bases; nucleotides outside the gene matches: 6. DNA for the CDR3: TGTGCCAGCAGCTCTCGACTAGCGATTAACACCGGGGAGCTGTTTTTT. Encoded protein: CASSSRLAINTGELFF.

The rearrangement links TRBV2 to TRBJ2-7; TRBD1 agrees at 7 bases. CDR1 SNHLY and CDR2 FYNNEI come from the germline V gene. The CDR3 is 14 amino acids. V gave up 0 bases and J gave up 9 bases; unmatched junction bases: 8. CDR3 loop: CASSEAPMRQGQYV. The CDR3 DNA follows: TGTGCCAGCAGTGAAGCACCGATGCGACAGGGGCAGTACGTC.

CDR3 DNA sequence: TGTGCCAGCAGTTTGACAGGGGCCTATAGCAATCAGCCCCAGCATTTT. Encoded protein: CASSLTGAYSNQPQHF. V usage is TRBV27 and J usage is TRBJ1-5, with 8 bases that match TRBD1. CDR3 length: 16 residues. Trimming took 3 bases from V and 0 from J; bases not matched to a gene: 4. CDR1 and CDR2 (germline): MNHEY, SMNVEV (reference sequence).

V is TRBV28 and J is TRBJ2-7; TRBD1 aligns across 7 bases. Unmatched junction bases numbered 13, after V lost 5 bases and J lost 3 bases. In germline, CDR1 is MDHEN, CDR2 SYDVKM. The CDR3 spans 16 residues. CDR3 amino acids: CASSTQTWDRHYEQYV. The DNA for the CDR3 is TGTGCCAGCAGTACCCAAACCTGGGACAGACACTACGAGCAGTACGTC.

This chain uses TRBV5-4 with TRBJ2-4; tentative D call: TRBD2 (5 bases). Germline CDR1 SGHNT, CDR2 YYREEE (reference sequence). Trimming removed 4 bases from V and 8 bases from J, with 13 bases in between. This CDR3 spans 13 amino acids. For the CDR3, the DNA is TGTGCCAGCAGCACCTCCGGGGTGGACATTCAGTACTTC. It specifies CASSTSGVDIQYF.

The chain uses TRBV7-8 and TRBJ1-5; 8 nucleotides line up with TRBD1. V lost 8 bases and J lost 6; bases outside the gene matches: 6. Germline values: CDR1 SGHVS, CDR2 FQNEAQ. This CDR3 contains 13 residues. The CDR3: CASSQGAAQPQHF. The CDR3 DNA reads TGTGCCAGCTCTCAGGGGGCCGCTCAGCCCCAGCATTTT.